This T cell receptor beta chain was found in a study of CD8 T cells in Susac syndrome. It was with random hexamers that roughly 0.5 to 1 ug RNA was reverse transcribed. TCRdb itself ran the immunoSEQ multiplex PCR reads through MiXCR, one entry per CDR3 protein. Of a few hundred thousand distinct CDR3 sequences in the sample, 89% were seen once. The authors carried out high-throughput sequencing of TCR beta. They applied it to CD8+ and CD4+ T cells obtained from blood. The germline V and J ends were trimmed by 4 bases and 9 bases, with 16 bases remaining between them. There are 13 residues in the CDR3.

The clonotype was recovered from a human donor with multiple sclerosis. The material sequenced was CD8+ T cells from PBMCs. The chain recombines TRBV12-3 or TRBV12-4 with TRBJ2-7; maybe TRBD1 (6 bases). The CDR3 DNA is TGTGCCAGCAGTTCCTTTCAGACAGGAGGGCAGTACTTC. Its translation: CASSSFQTGGQYF.